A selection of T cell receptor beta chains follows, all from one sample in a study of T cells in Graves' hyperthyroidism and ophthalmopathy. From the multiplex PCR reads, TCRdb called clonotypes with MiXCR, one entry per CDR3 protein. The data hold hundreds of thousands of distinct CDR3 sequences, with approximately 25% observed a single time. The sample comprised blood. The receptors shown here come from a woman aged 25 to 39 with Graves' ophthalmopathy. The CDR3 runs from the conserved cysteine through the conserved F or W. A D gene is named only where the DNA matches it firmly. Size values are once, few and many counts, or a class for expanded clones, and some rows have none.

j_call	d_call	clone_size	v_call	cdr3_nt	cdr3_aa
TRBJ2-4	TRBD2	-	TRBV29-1	TGCAGCGTTGACGGCGGGAGTGATACCAAAAACATTCAGTACTTC	CSVDGGSDTKNIQYF
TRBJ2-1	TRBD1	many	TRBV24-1	TGTGCCACCAGTGATTTGATACAGGGACAGGGAAACAATGAGCAGTTCTTC	CATSDLIQGQGNNEQFF
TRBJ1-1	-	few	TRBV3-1	TGTGCCAGCAGCCCCAAAAGTTTCCAGGCGAACACTGAAGCTTTCTTT	CASSPKSFQANTEAFF
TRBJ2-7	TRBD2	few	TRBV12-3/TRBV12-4	TGTGCCAGCAGCATCATAGCGGGAGTTAAGAACGAGCAGTACTTC	CASSIIAGVKNEQYF
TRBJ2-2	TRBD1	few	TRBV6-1	TGTGCCAGCAGGACAGGACAGGTCCTCACCGGGGAGCTGTTTTTT	CASRTGQVLTGELFF
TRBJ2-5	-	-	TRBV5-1	TGCGCCAGCAGCTTGGTCGCTTCCCATGAGACCCAGTACTTC	CASSLVASHETQYF
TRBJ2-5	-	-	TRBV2	TGTGCCAGCAGTGAAGAGTATGGGCTGGAGACCCAGTACTTC	CASSEEYGLETQYF
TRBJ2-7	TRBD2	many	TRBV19	TGTGCCAGTAGTACCAGCGGGGGCCTCTACGAGCAGTACTTC	CASSTSGGLYEQYF
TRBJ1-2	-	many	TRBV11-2	TGTGCCAGCAGCTTAGGAGTGGGATCCGGCTACACCTTC	CASSLGVGSGYTF
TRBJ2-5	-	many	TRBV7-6	TGTGCCAGCAGCCCCACCTTGGGGGGGGGCCTATTTGCGGAGACCCAGTACTTC	CASSPTLGGGLFAETQYF
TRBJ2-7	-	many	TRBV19	TGTGCCAGCAGCACGACCGGGAGCTCTTACGAGCAGTACTTC	CASSTTGSSYEQYF
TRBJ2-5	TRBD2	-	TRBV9	TGTGCCAGCAGCGTAGGCATAGCGGGGGGTCAAGAGACCCAGTACTTC	CASSVGIAGGQETQYF
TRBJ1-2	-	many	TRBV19	TGTGCCAGTACTAACGTGCAGGGGAGCGGCTACACCTTC	CASTNVQGSGYTF
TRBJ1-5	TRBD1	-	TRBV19	TGTGCCAGTAGTATTGGACAGGGTCTTGATCAGCCCCAGCATTTT	CASSIGQGLDQPQHF
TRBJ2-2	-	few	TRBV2	TGTGCCAGCAGTGAAAGTCGGGTGAACACCGGGGAGCTGTTTTTT	CASSESRVNTGELFF
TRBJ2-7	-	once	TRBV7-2	TGCGCCAGCAGCGAAAGCCGGACGTCGGCCAACGAGCAGTACTTC	CASSESRTSANEQYF
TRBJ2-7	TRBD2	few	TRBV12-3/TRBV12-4	TGTGCCAGCAGTTTTTGCGGGAGGAGGTGCGAGCAGTACTTC	CASSFCGRRCEQYF
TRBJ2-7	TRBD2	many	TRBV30	TGTGCCTGGAGGCGCAGCGGGGGTAGCTACGAGCAGTACTTC	CAWRRSGGSYEQYF
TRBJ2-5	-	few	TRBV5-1	TGCGCCAGCAGCTTGTACCCGACGTACCAAGAGACCCAGTACTTC	CASSLYPTYQETQYF
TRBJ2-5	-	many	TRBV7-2	TGTGCCAGCAGCTTAAGGAGGGGGCTCCAAGAGACCCAGTACTTC	CASSLRRGLQETQYF
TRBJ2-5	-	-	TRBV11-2	TGTGCCAGCAGCTTATCTAGATTGGTGACCCAGTACTTC	CASSLSRLVTQYF
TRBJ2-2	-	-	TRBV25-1	TGTGCCAGCAGTGGCCGTGAAGTAAACACCGGGGAGCTGTTTTTT	CASSGREVNTGELFF
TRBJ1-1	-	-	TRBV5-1	TGCGCCAGCAGCTTCCCCGGGGAGGTTGGAGGCACTGAAGCTTTCTTT	CASSFPGEVGGTEAFF
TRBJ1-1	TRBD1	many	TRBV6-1	TGTGCCAGCAGTCAGTGGGGGACAGGGGCGATCAACACTGAAGCTTTCTTT	CASSQWGTGAINTEAFF
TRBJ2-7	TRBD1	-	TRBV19	TGTGCCAGTAGATCTGGACAGGGCTACGAGCAGTACTTC	CASRSGQGYEQYF
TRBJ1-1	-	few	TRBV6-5	TGTGCCAGCAGTTACTCGACGGGGGACACTTACACTGAGGCTTTCTTT	CASSYSTGDTYTEAFF
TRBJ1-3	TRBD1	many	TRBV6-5	TGTGCCAGCAGTCGGGGGACAGGGGGCTACACCATATATTTT	CASSRGTGGYTIYF
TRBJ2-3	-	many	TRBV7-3	TGTGCCAGCAGCGATGCAGGGAGCACAGATACGCAGTATTTT	CASSDAGSTDTQYF
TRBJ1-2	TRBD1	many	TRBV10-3	TGTGCCATCAGACCGACAGGGGAAGGCTATGGCTACACCTTC	CAIRPTGEGYGYTF
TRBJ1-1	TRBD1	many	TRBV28	TGTGCCAGCAGTTTACACAGGGGCCAAACTGAAGCTTTCTTT	CASSLHRGQTEAFF
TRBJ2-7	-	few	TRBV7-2	TGTGCCAGCAGCTTAGACCCTATGTACGAGCAGTACTTC	CASSLDPMYEQYF
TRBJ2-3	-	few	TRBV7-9	TGTGCCAGCAGCTTAGAGACAGATACGCAGTATTTT	CASSLETDTQYF
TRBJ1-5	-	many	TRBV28	TGTGCCAGCAGCCCCGGGGCGGGGGGAAGAACCAATCAGCCCCAGCATTTT	CASSPGAGGRTNQPQHF
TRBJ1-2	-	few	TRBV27	TGTGCCAGCAGTTTATTTCCGGGGGGCGGCTACACCTTC	CASSLFPGGGYTF
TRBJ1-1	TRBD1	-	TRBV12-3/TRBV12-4	TGTGCCAGCAGTTTTGGGGACAGGGGGCGCACTGAAGCTTTCTTT	CASSFGDRGRTEAFF
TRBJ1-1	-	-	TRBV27	TGTGCCAGCAGTGAAGCGCCAGGTCTCGGCACTGAAGCTTTCTTT	CASSEAPGLGTEAFF
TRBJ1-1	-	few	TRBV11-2	TGTGCCAGCAGCTTAGGAGTGGGGGGGGCTGAAGCTTTCTTT	CASSLGVGGAEAFF
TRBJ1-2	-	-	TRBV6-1	TGTGCCAGCAGTGAAGAGCCAGGGTTCACTGGAGGCTACACCTTC	CASSEEPGFTGGYTF
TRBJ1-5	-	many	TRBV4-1	TGCGCCAGCAGCCAAGATGCGGGGGATAGCAATCAGCCCCAGCATTTT	CASSQDAGDSNQPQHF
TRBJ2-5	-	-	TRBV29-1	TGCAGCGTTGAGAGGGGAGGGGGAGAGACCCAGTACTTC	CSVERGGGETQYF
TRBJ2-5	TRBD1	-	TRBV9	TGTGCCAGCAGCCCTTCAGACAGGGGTTCCCAAGAGACCCAGTACTTC	CASSPSDRGSQETQYF
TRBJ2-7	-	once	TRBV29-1	TGCAGCGTTTTATCCGGGGCCGGTGAGCAGTACTTC	CSVLSGAGEQYF
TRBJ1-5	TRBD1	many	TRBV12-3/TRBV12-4	TGTGCCAGCAGCTCGGACAGGGGGTTTATCAATCAGCCCCAGCATTTT	CASSSDRGFINQPQHF
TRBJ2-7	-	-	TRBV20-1	TGCAGTGCTAACGGGCGGTCCTACGAGCAGTACTTC	CSANGRSYEQYF
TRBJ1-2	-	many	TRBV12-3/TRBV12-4	TGTGCCAGCAGTTCCACACAGGGAGCGGGTGACTATGGCTACACCTTC	CASSSTQGAGDYGYTF
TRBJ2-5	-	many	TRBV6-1	TGTGCCAGCAGCAAAAGCGGCTCAGGGGAGACCCAGTACTTC	CASSKSGSGETQYF
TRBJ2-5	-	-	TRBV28	TGTGCCAGCAGCCCACGGGACGAGAGTGAGGAGACCCAGTACTTC	CASSPRDESEETQYF
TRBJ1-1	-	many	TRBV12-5	TGTGCTAGTGGTTACGGGGGCACTGAAGCTTTCTTT	CASGYGGTEAFF
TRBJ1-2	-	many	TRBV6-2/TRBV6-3	TGTGCCAGCAGTTACGACGGGCACTATGGCTACACCTTC	CASSYDGHYGYTF
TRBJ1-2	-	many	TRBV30	TGTGCCTGGAGTGGACAGCATTTGCCCTATGGCTACACCTTC	CAWSGQHLPYGYTF
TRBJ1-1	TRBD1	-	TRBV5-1	TGCGCCAGCAGCCCCATCCCTCCTACAGGGGGGACTGAAGCTTTCTTT	CASSPIPPTGGTEAFF
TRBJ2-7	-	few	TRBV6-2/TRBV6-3	TGTGCCAGCAGTTATCTTGGCGGAGGATACGAGCAGTACTTC	CASSYLGGGYEQYF